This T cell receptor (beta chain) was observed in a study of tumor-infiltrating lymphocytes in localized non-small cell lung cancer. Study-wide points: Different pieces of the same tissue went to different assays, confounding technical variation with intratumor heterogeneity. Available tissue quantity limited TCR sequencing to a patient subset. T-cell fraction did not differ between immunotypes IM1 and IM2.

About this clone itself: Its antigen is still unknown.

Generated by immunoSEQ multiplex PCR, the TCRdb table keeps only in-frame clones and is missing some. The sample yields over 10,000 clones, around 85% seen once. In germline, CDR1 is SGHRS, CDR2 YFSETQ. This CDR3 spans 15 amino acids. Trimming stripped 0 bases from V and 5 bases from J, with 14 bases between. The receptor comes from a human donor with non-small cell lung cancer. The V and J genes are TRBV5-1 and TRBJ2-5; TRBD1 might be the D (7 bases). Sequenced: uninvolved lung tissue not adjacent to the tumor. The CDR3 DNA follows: TGCGCCAGCAGCTTGGCGGGCGGAGGGGGCGAGACCCAGTACTTC. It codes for CASSLAGGGGETQYF.